A single sample is the source of the 8 T cell receptor beta chains below, sequenced in a study of blood T cell repertoires in COVID-19. The assay was immunoSEQ multiplex PCR, and TCRdb's table has in-frame clones only and misses some. The data contain roughly 80,000 clones, approximately 79% of them singletons. The specimen was peripheral blood. The receptors shown here come from an older man with active or convalescent COVID-19.

This clone was seen more than once but under ten times. The rearrangement uses TRBV21-1 and TRBJ2-5; the DNA was not used to check the table's D call, TRBD2. TRBV21-1 is flagged as a pseudogene. This CDR3 region has 14 residues. CDR3 DNA sequence: TGTGCCAGCAGCGGGGAGCCGGGAGGGGAGACCCAGTACTTC. Encoded protein: CASSGEPGGETQYF.

The rearrangement joins TRBV27 to TRBJ1-6, with D perhaps matching TRBD1 (6 bases). Germline CDR1 is MNHEY and CDR2 is SMNVEV (reference sequence). CDR3 length: 17 amino acids. V gave up 4 bases and J gave up 3 bases, with 16 bases separating them. The CDR3 region is CASSSSRTAIYNSPLHF. The CDR3 region has the DNA TGTGCCAGCAGTTCTTCCCGGACAGCTATCTATAATTCACCCCTCCACTTT.

The chain combines TRBV27 with TRBJ1-6, with D maybe TRBD1 (6 bases). Germline V lookup: CDR1 MNHEY, CDR2 SMNVEV (reference sequence). V lost 4 bases and J lost 10, with 11 bases in between. The CDR3 extends over 13 amino acids. CDR3 protein: CASSSRGNSPLHF. The CDR3 coding sequence is TGTGCCAGCAGTTCTAGGGGGAACTCACCCCTCCACTTT.

The chain has TRBV7-3 and TRBJ2-6, with 9 bases that match TRBD1. This CDR3 is built from 17 residues. Unmatched junction bases numbered 6, after V lost 4 bases and J lost 2 bases. Per germline, CDR1 SGHTA and CDR2 FQGTGA. The CDR3 here is CASSSRQGGPGANVLTF. CDR3 sequence (DNA): TGTGCCAGCAGCTCAAGACAGGGGGGACCTGGGGCCAACGTCCTGACTTTC. The full variable domain, with the rest looked up from reference TRBV7-3 and TRBJ2-6, is GAGVSQTPSNKVTEKGKYVELRCDPISGHTALYWYRQSLGQGPEFLIYFQGTGAADDSGLPNDRFFAVRPEGSVSTLKIQRTERGDSAVYLCASSSRQGGPGANVLTFGAGSRLTVL.

The DNA of the CDR3 is TGTGCCAGTAGCAACCGGGACAGGCTGTCTGAGCAGTTCTTC. The encoded protein is CASSNRDRLSEQFF. The V gene is TRBV19, the J gene TRBJ2-1; TRBD1 matches 8 bases. The germline V gene has CDR1 LNHDA and CDR2 SQIVND (reference sequence). With V trimmed by 6 bases and J by 9 bases, 10 bases remained unmatched. The CDR3 spans 14 residues.

The chain uses TRBV2 and TRBJ2-7; 13 nucleotides agree with TRBD2. CDR1 is SNHLY and CDR2 is FYNNEI in the germline V gene. Trimming removed 7 bases from V and 6 bases from J; junction bases left unmatched: 6. The CDR3 is 14 amino acids. The CDR3 coding sequence is TGTGCCAGCATGGGGACTAGCGGGGTTCCCGAGCAGTACTTC. This encodes CASMGTSGVPEQYF.

The CDR3 region has the DNA TGTGCCAGCAGCGTAGGGGGCCGTGTAAGGGAAAAACTGTTTTTT. Its translation is CASSVGGRVREKLFF. The chain employs TRBV9 and TRBJ1-4, with a possible D match to TRBD1 (5 bases). The CDR3 is made up of 15 amino acids. The V and J ends lost 0 bases and 8 bases respectively, with 14 bases between them. Germline lookup yields CDR1 SGDLS and CDR2 YYNGEE.

The rearrangement joins TRBV6-5 to TRBJ2-2; TRBD1 might be the D (6 bases). Germline V gene data show CDR1 as MNHEY and CDR2 as SVGAGI. The germline V and J ends were trimmed by 6 bases and 1 base, with 9 bases remaining between them. CDR3 length equals 14 residues. CDR3 in amino acids: CASRKGQNTGELFF. DNA for the CDR3: TGTGCCAGCAGGAAGGGACAGAACACCGGGGAGCTGTTTTTT.